This T cell receptor (beta chain) was recovered during a study of T cell responses to AZD1222 COVID-19 vaccine. Whole-study findings and limits: Vaccine-associated CD4 TCRs ranged over spike, dominating at 160-218 and 743-854. Unmutated variant regions are reportedly the target of nearly half of TCRs that are spike-specific. Spike-specific TCR breadth and depth rose after two AZD1222 doses. A mostly white British donor set with more females was recruited, and clonal diversity was possibly underestimated.

Repertoires were generated with immunoSEQ multiplex PCR, while TCRdb's copy carries only in-frame clones and drops some. The sample has about 140,000 clones; 85% to 95% are singletons. V shed 4 bases and J shed 9 bases, with 10 bases lying between them. CDR3 length: 11 residues. Per the germline V gene, CDR1 is SEHNR and CDR2 is FQNEAQ (reference sequence). This clone has just a few counts. The antigen is not known. Sequenced material: peripheral blood, taken 28 days after the second AZD1222 dose. The rearrangement links TRBV7-9 to TRBJ2-7; D remains ambiguous. The clonotype originates from an adult who received the AZD1222 COVID-19 vaccine. DNA for the CDR3: TGTGCCAGCAGCTCCCTAAGTGGGCAGTACTTC. Residues: CASSSLSGQYF. Looking up the rest from reference TRBV7-9 and TRBJ2-7 gives the full variable domain: DTGVSQNPRHKITKRGQNVTFRCDPISEHNRLYWYRQTLGQGPEFLTYFQNEAQLEKSRLLSDRFSAERPKGSFSTLEIQRTEQGDSAMYLCASSSLSGQYFGPGTRLTVT.